This is a list of T cell receptor beta chains from one sample in a study of shared clonotypes between healthy human individuals. Generated by immunoSEQ multiplex PCR, the TCRdb table keeps only in-frame clones and is missing some. The sample yields around 720,000 clones, more than 70% seen once. Sequencing was carried out using memory CD4+ T cells sorted from blood. Receptor source: a woman aged 30 to 39 in good health. The CDR3 runs from the conserved cysteine through the conserved F or W. A D gene is named only where the DNA matches it firmly. The size of a clone is reported for some rows only, either as once, few or many, or as a class for expanded clones.

d_call clone_size j_call v_call cdr3_aa cdr3_nt
NA NA TRBJ2-1 TRBV5-5 CASSTQGDYYNEQFF TGTGCCAGCAGCACACAGGGGGACTACTACAATGAGCAGTTCTTC
TRBD1 NA TRBJ2-1 TRBV4-2 CASSRNRDREKEQFF TGTGCCAGCAGCCGCAACCGAGACAGGGAGAAAGAGCAGTTCTTC
NA NA TRBJ2-3 TRBV5-1 CASSSETGDTQYF TGCGCCAGCAGCTCTGAAACGGGAGATACGCAGTATTTT
TRBD1 NA TRBJ1-6 TRBV4-2 CASSQVRDRNSPLHF TGTGCCAGCAGCCAAGTCAGGGACAGGAATTCACCCCTCCACTTT
NA NA TRBJ2-2 TRBV29-1 CSVLSGRGAGDTGELFF TGCAGCGTTTTGTCGGGCAGGGGGGCCGGGGACACCGGGGAGCTGTTTTTT
NA NA TRBJ2-2 TRBV14 CASSQANLNTGELFF TGTGCCAGCAGCCAAGCGAACTTGAACACCGGGGAGCTGTTTTTT
TRBD2 NA TRBJ2-5 TRBV19 CASKATSGNGETQYF TGTGCCAGCAAAGCAACTAGCGGGAATGGAGAGACCCAGTACTTC
NA NA TRBJ2-2 TRBV28 CASTPRTIPTGELFF TGTGCCAGCACCCCCCGGACCATCCCCACCGGGGAGCTGTTTTTT
NA NA TRBJ2-3 TRBV2 CASTRDADTQYF TGTGCCAGCACTCGGGACGCAGATACGCAGTATTTT
NA NA TRBJ2-4 TRBV28 CASSPMNENIQYF TGTGCCAGCAGTCCAATGAATGAAAACATTCAGTACTTC
NA many TRBJ1-1 TRBV6-5 CASSFMRATEAFF TGTGCCAGCAGTTTCATGAGGGCCACTGAAGCTTTCTTT
TRBD2 many TRBJ2-1 TRBV29-1 CSLGLAGGGSYNEQFF TGCAGCTTGGGACTAGCGGGAGGGGGCTCCTACAATGAGCAGTTCTTC
NA NA TRBJ2-5 TRBV11-2 CASSFSSGGGETQYF TGTGCCAGCAGCTTTTCTTCCGGTGGAGGAGAGACCCAGTACTTC
NA NA TRBJ2-3 TRBV29-1 CSVEGWTSTDTQYF TGCAGCGTTGAAGGTTGGACAAGCACAGATACGCAGTATTTT
NA NA TRBJ1-3 TRBV6-1 CATKNFSGNTIYF TGTGCCACCAAGAACTTTTCTGGAAACACCATATATTTT
NA NA TRBJ1-3 TRBV19 CASSPDGRSGNTIYF TGTGCCAGTAGTCCGGACGGACGCTCTGGAAACACCATATATTTT